Listed here are 13 T cell receptor beta chains from one sample, sequenced in a study of blood T cell repertoires in COVID-19. The repertoire was sequenced with immunoSEQ multiplex PCR; TCRdb's copy has only in-frame clones and lacks some. The repertoire holds about 93,000 clones, with around 90% as singletons. Sequenced material: peripheral blood. All receptors come from a human donor with active COVID-19. The donor label of this sample is uncertain.

This rearrangement joins TRBV11-2 to TRBJ1-2; D ambiguous. Trimming stripped 6 bases from V and 5 bases from J, with 22 bases between. Germline CDR1 reads SGHAT; CDR2 reads FQNNGV. The CDR3 contains 16 residues. The CDR3 spells CASRSQRLISSYGYTF. CDR3 DNA sequence: TGTGCCAGCAGATCCCAGAGACTGATATCCTCATATGGCTACACCTTC.

V and J are TRBV7-2 and TRBJ1-4; D may be TRBD1 (6 bases). Germline V gene lookup returns CDR1 SGHTA and CDR2 FQGNSA. Trimming removed 4 bases at V and 8 bases at J, with 14 bases between. The CDR3 sequence is 14 residues long. CDR3 loop: CASSSGGPGEKLFF. CDR3 in DNA: TGTGCCAGCAGCTCCGGGGGGCCGGGAGAAAAACTGTTTTTT.

The genes are TRBV6-5 and TRBJ1-6, with D perhaps TRBD1 (5 bases). V was shortened by 0 bases and J by 8 bases, with 11 bases between the two germline ends. The CDR3 length is 15 residues. Per the germline V gene, CDR1 is MNHEY and CDR2 is SVGAGI. The CDR3 DNA reads TGTGCCAGCAGTTACTCCGACAGTGCCTATTCACCCCTCCACTTT. Its translation: CASSYSDSAYSPLHF.

V and J are TRBV19 and TRBJ1-5; D gene uncertain. The germline V gene has CDR1 LNHDA and CDR2 SQIVND (reference sequence). Trimming pared 3 bases from V and 3 bases from J, leaving 18 bases between. CDR3 length: 17 residues. CDR3 sequence (DNA): TGTGCCAGTAGTATTTGGCAGTTCCTCTCCGACAATCAGCCCCAGCATTTT. It specifies CASSIWQFLSDNQPQHF.

This chain links TRBV28 with TRBJ1-1; D gene unclear. The germline V gene has CDR1 MDHEN and CDR2 SYDVKM. The length of the CDR3 is 15 residues. Trimming took 2 bases from V and 0 from J, leaving 10 bases between them. CDR3 in amino acids: CASSLLAGLNTEAFF. CDR3 DNA: TGTGCCAGCAGTTTACTCGCGGGTTTGAACACTGAAGCTTTCTTT.

The V gene is TRBV4-1, the J gene TRBJ1-5; 9 bases map to TRBD1. The CDR3 covers 16 residues. Germline lookup yields CDR1 MGHRA and CDR2 YSYEKL. Trimming at V came to 0 bases and at J to 7 bases, leaving 7 bases not matched to a gene. CDR3 nucleotide sequence: TGCGCCAGCAGCCAAGAAATCGGGACAGGGATGCAGCCCCAGCATTTT. It yields the protein CASSQEIGTGMQPQHF.

J is TRBJ1-4 and V is TRBV11-2; unclear D gene. The germline CDR1 and CDR2 sequences are SGHAT and FQNNGV. The V gene lost 5 bases and the J gene lost 5 bases, with 15 bases spanning the gap. The CDR3 runs 15 residues. The DNA for the CDR3 is TGTGCCAGCAGCCGAGATGGACGGGGAAATGAAAAACTGTTTTTT. It specifies CASSRDGRGNEKLFF.

The chain uses TRBV19 and TRBJ1-2, with TRBD1 matching over 12 bases. Germline assignment: CDR1 LNHDA and CDR2 SQIVND (reference sequence). V lost 3 bases and J lost 7; bases outside the gene matches: 6. This CDR3 is 15 amino acids long. This chain's CDR3 is CASSMGDRGLGGYTF. CDR3 bases: TGTGCCAGTAGTATGGGGGACAGGGGGCTCGGTGGCTACACCTTC. The full variable domain, rest sourced from reference TRBV19 and TRBJ1-2, is DGGITQSPKYLFRKEGQNVTLSCEQNLNHDAMYWYRQDPGQGLRLIYYSQIVNDFQKGDIAEGYSVSREKKESFPLTVTSAQKNPTAFYLCASSMGDRGLGGYTFGSGTRLTVV.

J is TRBJ2-1 and V is TRBV19; 8 bases fit TRBD2. V was pared by 8 bases and J by 0 bases, with 6 bases of the junction left unmatched. The length of the CDR3 is 15 residues. The germline gives CDR1 LNHDA, CDR2 SQIVND (reference sequence). CDR3 nucleotide sequence: TGTGCCAGTGAGCCGGGGGGGAGCTCCTACAATGAGCAGTTCTTC. Its protein is CASEPGGSSYNEQFF.

The chain uses TRBV14 and TRBJ2-7; unclear D gene. The V and J ends lost 0 bases and 2 bases respectively, with 11 bases between them. Germline V gene lookup returns CDR1 SGHDN and CDR2 FVKESK. This CDR3 comprises 15 residues. The CDR3 DNA reads TGTGCCAGCAGCCAAGATCTGGGCTCGGCCTACGAGCAGTACTTC. Its translation: CASSQDLGSAYEQYF. The variable domain in full, with the rest retrieved from reference TRBV14 and TRBJ2-7, is EAGVTQFPSHSVIEKGQTVTLRCDPISGHDNLYWYRRVMGKEIKFLLHFVKESKQDESGMPNNRFLAERTGGTYSTLKVQPAELEDSGVYFCASSQDLGSAYEQYFGPGTRLTVT.

The chain uses TRBV5-1 and TRBJ2-5; TRBD1 matches 8 bases. The germline V gene encodes CDR1 SGHRS and CDR2 YFSETQ. This CDR3 is built from 17 residues. Germline trimming cut 1 base from V and 7 bases from J; bases unmatched to any gene: 15. The CDR3 DNA reads as TGCGCCAGCAGCTTGAGGACAGGGATAACTCTCTTCGGGACCCAGTACTTC. Protein: CASSLRTGITLFGTQYF.

The genes are TRBV19 and TRBJ2-1, with a tentative D call TRBD1 (6 bases). The CDR3 has 13 residues. In germline, CDR1 is LNHDA, CDR2 SQIVND (reference sequence). Trimming took off 6 bases at V and 10 bases at J, with 16 bases between the two ends. This chain's CDR3 is CASSIPGQEEQFF. The CDR3 DNA follows: TGTGCCAGTAGCATACCGGGACAAGAAGAGCAGTTCTTC.

The rearrangement links TRBV9 to TRBJ2-7, with D possibly matching TRBD2 (5 bases). V was trimmed by 0 bases and J by 3 bases, leaving 13 bases between them. This CDR3 contains 15 residues. Germline V gene data show CDR1 as SGDLS and CDR2 as YYNGEE. The CDR3 spells CASSVGPGLIYEQYF. The CDR3, as DNA: TGTGCCAGCAGCGTAGGACCGGGGTTAATCTACGAGCAGTACTTC.